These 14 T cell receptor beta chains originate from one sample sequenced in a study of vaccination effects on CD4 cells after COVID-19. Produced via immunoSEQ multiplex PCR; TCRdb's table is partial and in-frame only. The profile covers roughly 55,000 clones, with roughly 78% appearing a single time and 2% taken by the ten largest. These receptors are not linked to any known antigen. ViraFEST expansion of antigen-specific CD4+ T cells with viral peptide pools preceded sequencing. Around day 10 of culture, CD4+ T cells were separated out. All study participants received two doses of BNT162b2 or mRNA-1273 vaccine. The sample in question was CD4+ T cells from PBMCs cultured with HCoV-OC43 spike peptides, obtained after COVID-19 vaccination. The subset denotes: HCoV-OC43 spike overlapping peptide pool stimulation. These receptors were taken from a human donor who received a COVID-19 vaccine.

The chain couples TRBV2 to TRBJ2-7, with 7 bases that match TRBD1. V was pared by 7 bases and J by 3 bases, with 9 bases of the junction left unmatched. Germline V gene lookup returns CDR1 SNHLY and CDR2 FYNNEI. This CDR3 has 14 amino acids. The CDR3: CASTGDRDNYEQYV. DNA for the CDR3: TGTGCCAGCACAGGCGACAGGGACAACTACGAGCAGTACGTC.

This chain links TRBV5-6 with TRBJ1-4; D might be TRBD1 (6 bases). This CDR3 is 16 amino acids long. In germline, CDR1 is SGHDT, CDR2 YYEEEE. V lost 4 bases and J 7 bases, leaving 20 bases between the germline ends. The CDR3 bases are TGTGCCAGCAGCCGGCCGGGGGGCAATCTAGGTGAAAAACTGTTTTTT. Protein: CASSRPGGNLGEKLFF. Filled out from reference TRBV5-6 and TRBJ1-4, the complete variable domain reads DAGVTQSPTHLIKTRGQQVTLRCSPKSGHDTVSWYQQALGQGPQFIFQYYEEEERQRGNFPDRFSGHQFPNYSSELNVNALLLGDSALYLCASSRPGGNLGEKLFFGSGTQLSVL.

In DNA form, the CDR3 reads TGTGCCAGCAGCGTAAGAGACAGGGGGAATGAAAAACTGTTTTTT. Translated, it gives CASSVRDRGNEKLFF. The chain recombines TRBV9 with TRBJ1-4; TRBD1 matches 9 bases. The CDR3 loop spans 15 amino acids. Per the germline V gene, CDR1 is SGDLS and CDR2 is YYNGEE. The J segment lost 5 bases and the V segment lost 1 base, leaving 3 bases of the junction unmatched. The full variable domain, in which reference TRBV9 and TRBJ1-4 provide the parts outside the CDR3, is DSGVTQTPKHLITATGQRVTLRCSPRSGDLSVYWYQQSLDQGLQFLIQYYNGEERAKGNILERFSAQQFPDLHSELNLSSLELGDSALYFCASSVRDRGNEKLFFGSGTQLSVL.

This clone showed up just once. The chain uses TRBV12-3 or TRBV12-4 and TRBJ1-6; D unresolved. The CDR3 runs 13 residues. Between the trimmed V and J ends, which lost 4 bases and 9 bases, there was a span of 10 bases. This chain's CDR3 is CASSWARISPLHF. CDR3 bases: TGTGCCAGCAGTTGGGCACGAATTTCACCCCTCCACTTT.

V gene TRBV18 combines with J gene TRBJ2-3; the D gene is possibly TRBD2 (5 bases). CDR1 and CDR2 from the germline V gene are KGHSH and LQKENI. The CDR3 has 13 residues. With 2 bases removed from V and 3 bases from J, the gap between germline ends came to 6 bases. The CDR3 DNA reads TGTGCCAGCTCACCAGGGAGAACAGATACGCAGTATTTT. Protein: CASSPGRTDTQYF.

The CDR3 sequence is CASSRDRSWGYTF. Written as DNA, the CDR3 is TGTGCCAGCAGCCGGGATCGGTCTTGGGGCTACACCTTC. This chain connects TRBV6-5 to TRBJ1-2; D remains unclear. Germline CDR1 and CDR2: MNHEY and SVGAGI. The ends were cut back, 6 bases at V and 8 bases at J, with 16 bases in the middle. This CDR3 has 13 amino acids.

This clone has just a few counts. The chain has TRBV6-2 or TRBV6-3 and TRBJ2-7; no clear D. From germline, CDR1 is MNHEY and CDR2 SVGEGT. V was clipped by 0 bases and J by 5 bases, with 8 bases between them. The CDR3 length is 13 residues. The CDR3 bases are TGTGCCAGCAGTTACTCGAAAGGAGACGAGCAGTACGTC. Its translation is CASSYSKGDEQYV.

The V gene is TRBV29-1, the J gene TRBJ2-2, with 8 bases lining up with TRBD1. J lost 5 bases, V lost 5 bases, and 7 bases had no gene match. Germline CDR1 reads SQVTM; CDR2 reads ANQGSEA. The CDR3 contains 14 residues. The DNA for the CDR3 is TGCAGCGTTCTGACAGGGGTACTTACCGGGGAGCTGTTTTTT. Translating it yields CSVLTGVLTGELFF.

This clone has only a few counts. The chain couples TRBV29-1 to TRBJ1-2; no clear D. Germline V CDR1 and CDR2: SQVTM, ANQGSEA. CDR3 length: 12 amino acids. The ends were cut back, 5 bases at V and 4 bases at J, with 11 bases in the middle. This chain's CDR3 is CSVWEGFYGYTF. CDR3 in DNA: TGCAGCGTTTGGGAGGGATTCTATGGCTACACCTTC.

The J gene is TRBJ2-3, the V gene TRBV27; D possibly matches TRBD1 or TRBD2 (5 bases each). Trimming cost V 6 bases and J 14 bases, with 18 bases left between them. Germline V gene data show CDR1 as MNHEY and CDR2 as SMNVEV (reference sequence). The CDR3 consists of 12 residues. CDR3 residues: CASRSAGAPGYF. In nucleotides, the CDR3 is TGTGCCAGCAGGTCGGCCGGGGCCCCGGGGTATTTT.

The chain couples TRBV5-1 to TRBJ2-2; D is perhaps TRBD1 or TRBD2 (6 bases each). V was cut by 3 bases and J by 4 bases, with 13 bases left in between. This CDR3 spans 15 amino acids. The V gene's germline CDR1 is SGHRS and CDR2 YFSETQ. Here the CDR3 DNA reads TGCGCCAGCAGCTCGAAGGGGGGAACCACCGGGGAGCTGTTTTTT. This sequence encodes CASSSKGGTTGELFF.

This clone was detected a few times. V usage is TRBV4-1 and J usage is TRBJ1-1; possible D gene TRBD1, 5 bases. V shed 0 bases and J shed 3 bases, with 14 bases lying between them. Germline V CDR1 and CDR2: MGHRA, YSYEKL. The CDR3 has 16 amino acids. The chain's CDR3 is CASSQDQGSMDTEAFF. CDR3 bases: TGCGCCAGCAGCCAAGACCAGGGTAGTATGGACACTGAAGCTTTCTTT.

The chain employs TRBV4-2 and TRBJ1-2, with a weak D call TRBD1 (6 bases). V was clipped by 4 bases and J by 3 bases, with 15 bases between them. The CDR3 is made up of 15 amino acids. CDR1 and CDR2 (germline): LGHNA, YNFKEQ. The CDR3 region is CASSLDRDNDYGYTF. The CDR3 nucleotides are TGTGCCAGCAGCCTCGACCGGGACAATGACTATGGCTACACCTTC.

The CDR3 is CASSLSPESNQPQHF. DNA for the CDR3: TGCGCCAGCAGCTTGTCGCCGGAAAGCAATCAGCCCCAGCATTTT. The chain has TRBV5-1 and TRBJ1-5; D remains ambiguous. This CDR3 has 15 amino acids. V lost 1 base to trimming and J lost 1 base, with 9 bases between them. Germline-derived CDR1 and CDR2 are SGHRS and YFSETQ.